The 27 T cell receptor beta chains presented below share a single source sample, sequenced in a study of tumor-infiltrating lymphocytes in localized non-small cell lung cancer. Repertoires were generated with immunoSEQ multiplex PCR, while TCRdb's copy carries only in-frame clones and drops some. The sample lists 9,500 to 13,000 clones, 45% to 70% occurring once. The sample consisted of uninvolved lung tissue not adjacent to the tumor. All receptors come from a human donor with non-small cell lung cancer.

The gene calls are TRBV5-4 and TRBJ1-2, with TRBD1 identical over 8 bases. V was clipped by 2 bases and J by 8 bases; unmatched bases: 5. Germline CDR1 is SGHNT and CDR2 is YYREEE (reference sequence). This CDR3 is built from 13 residues. CDR3 amino acids: CASSFQGAVGYTF. CDR3 sequence (DNA): TGTGCCAGCAGCTTCCAGGGGGCCGTAGGCTACACCTTC.

This chain connects TRBV7-9 to TRBJ1-1; the D gene is possibly TRBD1 (5 bases). V gave up 7 bases and J gave up 1 base, with 13 bases separating them. CDR3 length: 14 amino acids. Germline CDR1 and CDR2: SEHNR and FQNEAQ (reference sequence). The CDR3 here is CASTGGTANTEAFF. For the CDR3, the DNA is TGTGCCAGCACCGGCGGGACGGCGAACACTGAAGCTTTCTTT.

The sample holds a few counts of this clone. The rearrangement links TRBV4-3 to TRBJ1-2, with TRBD1 matching 9 bases. CDR1 and CDR2 (germline): LGHNA, YSLEER. The CDR3 is 15 amino acids. The V and J ends lost 0 bases and 5 bases, in that order; junction bases with no gene match: 4. The CDR3 nucleotides are TGCGCCAGCAGCCAAGATAACAGGGGGCCGTATGGCTACACCTTC. Residues: CASSQDNRGPYGYTF.

This clone was seen more than once but under ten times. J is TRBJ1-2 and V is TRBV6-6; D unresolved. The CDR3 is 11 amino acids. V was shortened by 2 bases and J by 7 bases, with 5 bases between the two germline ends. Germline CDR1 reads MNHNY; CDR2 reads SVGAGI (reference sequence). The CDR3 reads CASSYAVGYTF. The CDR3 DNA is TGTGCCAGCAGTTACGCGGTTGGCTACACCTTC.

V and J are TRBV28 and TRBJ2-7; TRBD1 agrees at 7 bases. This CDR3 comprises 14 residues. Germline V CDR1 and CDR2: MDHEN, SYDVKM. After removal of 6 bases from V and 3 bases from J, the junction contained 8 bases not matched to a gene. The DNA of the CDR3 is TGTGCCAGCAGACCTCTGACAGGGATCTACGAGCAGTACTTC. As protein: CASRPLTGIYEQYF. The full variable domain, its missing parts supplied by reference TRBV28 and TRBJ2-7, is DVKVTQSSRYLVKRTGEKVFLECVQDMDHENMFWYRQDPGLGLRLIYFSYDVKMKEKGDIPEGYSVSREKKERFSLILESASTNQTSMYLCASRPLTGIYEQYFGPGTRLTVT.

The chain uses TRBV7-2 and TRBJ2-1; D gene unclear. The CDR3 runs to 11 residues. Trimming removed 6 bases at V and 8 bases at J, with 8 bases between. The V gene's germline CDR1 is SGHTA and CDR2 FQGNSA. Written as DNA, the CDR3 is TGTGCCAGCAGTCCCCTGCATGAGCAGTTCTTC. Amino acid sequence: CASSPLHEQFF.

The chain is built from TRBV19 and TRBJ2-1, with 11 positions matching TRBD2. The CDR3 is 15 residues long. The germline gives CDR1 LNHDA, CDR2 SQIVND (reference sequence). The V segment lost 7 bases and the J segment 7 bases; nucleotides outside the gene matches: 9. Here the CDR3 reads CASKGISGGANEQFF. The CDR3 nucleotides are TGTGCCAGTAAAGGAATTAGCGGGGGGGCAAATGAGCAGTTCTTC.

The CDR3 DNA follows: TGTGCCATCAGTGACCCGCAGGGGGCGCGGGGAAACACCATATATTTT. Protein sequence: CAISDPQGARGNTIYF. The chain has TRBV10-3 and TRBJ1-3; 8 bases line up with TRBD1. CDR3 size: 16 residues. CDR1 is ENHRY, CDR2 SYGVKD, per germline. With 3 bases clipped from V and 4 bases from J, the junction kept 8 bases outside the gene matches.

This chain connects TRBV6-1 to TRBJ1-2; maybe TRBD1 (5 bases). Germline V lookup: CDR1 MNHNS, CDR2 SASEGT. Between the trimmed V and J ends, which lost 6 bases and 8 bases, there was a span of 22 bases. The CDR3 loop spans 15 amino acids. CDR3 coding DNA: TGTGCCAGCAGCACCAGGAGGGACGCCTACGGCGGCTACACCTTC. Its protein product is CASSTRRDAYGGYTF.

This clone was detected a few times. The chain carries TRBV4-1 and TRBJ1-1, with D possibly TRBD1 on 6 matching bases. Germline-derived CDR1 and CDR2 are MGHRA and YSYEKL. The length of the CDR3 is 12 residues. The V end lost 2 bases, the J end lost 5 bases, and 6 bases lay between the germline ends. This CDR3 is CASSQQGTEAFF. The CDR3 nucleotides read TGCGCCAGCAGCCAACAGGGGACTGAAGCTTTCTTT.

This clone was seen once. This chain connects TRBV2 to TRBJ1-5; tentative D call: TRBD1 (5 bases). Germline CDR1 SNHLY, CDR2 FYNNEI. CDR3 length equals 14 residues. Trimming took off 3 bases at V and 5 bases at J, with 11 bases between the two ends. The CDR3 sequence is CASSDRDLYQPQHF. CDR3 bases: TGTGCCAGCAGTGATAGGGACCTATATCAGCCCCAGCATTTT.

CDR3 nucleotides: TGTGCCAGCAGTCTCGTTAGCGGGGGGGACCAAGAGACCCAGTACTTC. Amino acid sequence: CASSLVSGGDQETQYF. The chain joins TRBV28 to TRBJ2-5; 11 bases are a match to TRBD2. Trimming took 5 bases from V and 0 from J; bases not matched to a gene: 5. This CDR3 comprises 16 residues. Germline-derived CDR1 and CDR2 are MDHEN and SYDVKM. The full variable domain, its missing parts supplied by reference TRBV28 and TRBJ2-5, is DVKVTQSSRYLVKRTGEKVFLECVQDMDHENMFWYRQDPGLGLRLIYFSYDVKMKEKGDIPEGYSVSREKKERFSLILESASTNQTSMYLCASSLVSGGDQETQYFGPGTRLLVL.

This chain joins TRBV6-5 and TRBJ1-5; D gene uncertain. With 10 bases removed from V and 2 bases from J, the gap between germline ends came to 18 bases. Germline lookup yields CDR1 MNHEY and CDR2 SVGAGI. The CDR3 sequence is 15 residues long. In DNA, the CDR3 is TGTGCCACCCGAGGGAGAGGAGTGGGCAATCAGCCCCAGCATTTT. It yields the protein CATRGRGVGNQPQHF.

V usage is TRBV4-3 and J usage is TRBJ1-6; D uncertain. V gave up 3 bases and J gave up 8 bases, with 14 bases separating them. From germline, CDR1 is LGHNA and CDR2 YSLEER. This CDR3 is 15 amino acids long. CDR3 in DNA: TGCGCCAGCAGCCAGGAGGCGTTTTTGGATTCACCCCTCCACTTT. Protein sequence: CASSQEAFLDSPLHF.

This clone was found a few times. The rearrangement uses TRBV6-5 and TRBJ1-4; D not certain. This CDR3 is 12 amino acids long. Trimming took 5 bases from V and 13 from J, leaving 14 bases between them. Germline-derived CDR1 and CDR2 are MNHEY and SVGAGI. CDR3 amino acids: CASSTTASGLFF. The CDR3 DNA follows: TGTGCCAGCAGTACTACTGCCTCAGGACTGTTTTTT.

The CDR3 DNA reads as TGTGCCAGCAGCTTAGATAGGTCAAGGTCCTACGAGCAGTACTTC. Amino acids: CASSLDRSRSYEQYF. The genes are TRBV11-2 and TRBJ2-7; D is ambiguous. Germline V CDR1 and CDR2: SGHAT, FQNNGV. V was pared by 0 bases and J by 1 base, with 10 bases between. This CDR3 is built from 15 residues.

This chain uses TRBV6-1 with TRBJ1-2; 9 nucleotides align to TRBD1. CDR1 is MNHNS and CDR2 is SASEGT in the germline V gene. Trimming cost V 4 bases and J 6 bases; bases outside gene matches: 12. CDR3 length: 16 amino acids. CDR3 sequence reads: CASSAGTGKRGDGYTF. CDR3 in DNA: TGTGCCAGCAGTGCCGGGACAGGGAAAAGAGGAGATGGCTACACCTTC.

The CDR3 is CASSQNNPNEQFF. The CDR3 nucleotides read TGCGCCAGCAGCCAAAATAACCCTAATGAGCAGTTCTTC. J is TRBJ2-1 and V is TRBV4-1, with D unclear. Between the trimmed V and J ends, which lost 2 bases and 7 bases, there was a span of 9 bases. Per the germline V gene, CDR1 is MGHRA and CDR2 is YSYEKL. This CDR3 comprises 13 residues.

This clone was counted only a few times. This rearrangement joins TRBV6-5 to TRBJ2-3; possible D gene TRBD1, 6 bases. This CDR3 contains 13 residues. Germline V gene data show CDR1 as MNHEY and CDR2 as SVGAGI. V lost 7 bases, J lost 4 bases, and 12 bases lay in between. As DNA, the CDR3 is TGTGCCAGCAAGGATACAGGGCCAGATACGCAGTATTTT. Its protein product is CASKDTGPDTQYF.

This clone occurred a few times. This chain joins TRBV7-8 and TRBJ2-4, with D uncertain. This CDR3 contains 13 residues. V dropped 2 bases and J dropped 4 bases, with 6 bases sitting between them. Germline CDR1 and CDR2: SGHVS and FQNEAQ. CDR3 protein: CASSLILKNIQYF. DNA for the CDR3: TGTGCCAGCAGCTTAATCCTAAAAAACATTCAGTACTTC.

This sequence joins TRBV7-2 and TRBJ1-2; D is unresolved. The CDR3 runs to 14 residues. V lost 1 base, J lost 7 bases, and 13 bases lay in between. Germline lookup yields CDR1 SGHTA and CDR2 FQGNSA. Here the CDR3 reads CASSLESAQGGYTF. DNA for the CDR3: TGTGCCAGCAGCTTAGAGTCAGCCCAAGGTGGCTACACCTTC.

The genes are TRBV5-1 and TRBJ2-3; D assignment may be TRBD1 or TRBD2 (6 bases each). The germline CDR1 and CDR2 sequences are SGHRS and YFSETQ. The germline V and J ends were trimmed by 2 bases and 4 bases, with 11 bases remaining between them. The CDR3 is 14 amino acids. The CDR3 sequence: CASSFTGAPDTQYF. The CDR3 DNA reads as TGCGCCAGCAGCTTTACGGGGGCCCCAGATACGCAGTATTTT.

The chain joins TRBV7-2 to TRBJ2-7; no definite D call. The germline V gene has CDR1 SGHTA and CDR2 FQGNSA. The V gene lost 1 base and the J gene lost 1 base, with 8 bases spanning the gap. There are 14 residues in the CDR3. The CDR3 DNA reads as TGTGCCAGCAGCTTAGAGGTGATATCCTACGAGCAGTACTTC. Protein sequence: CASSLEVISYEQYF.

The rearrangement links TRBV5-4 to TRBJ1-5, with D perhaps TRBD1 (6 bases). CDR1 is SGHNT, CDR2 YYREEE, per germline (reference sequence). The CDR3 extends over 14 amino acids. Trimming left V 2 bases short and J 9 bases short, with 15 bases between. DNA for the CDR3: TGTGCCAGCAGCTTAGGGGACACTCATGGGCCCCAGCATTTT. Protein product: CASSLGDTHGPQHF.

CDR3 in DNA: TGTGCCAGCAGCCAGGAAGGTGGGGCGGGGACGGGTGAGCAGTTCTTC. Residues: CASSQEGGAGTGEQFF. The chain has TRBV4-2 and TRBJ2-1, with D possibly being TRBD2 (6 bases). CDR1 and CDR2 from the germline V gene are LGHNA and YNFKEQ. This CDR3 region has 16 residues. V lost 3 bases to trimming and J lost 9 bases, with 21 bases between them.

The chain carries TRBV5-8 and TRBJ2-1, with D perhaps matching TRBD1 or TRBD2 (5 bases each). There are 15 residues in the CDR3. The V end was cut by 6 bases, the J end by 8 bases, with 21 bases between. CDR1 SGHTS and CDR2 YDEGEE come from the germline V gene. The CDR3 nucleotides read TGTGCCAGCATCAACCCGGGACGGGTAAGATATGAGCAGTTCTTC. It specifies CASINPGRVRYEQFF. The whole variable domain, filled in from reference TRBV5-8 and TRBJ2-1, reads EAGVTQSPTHLIKTRGQQATLRCSPISGHTSVYWYQQALGLGLQFLLWYDEGEERNRGNFPPRFSGRQFPNYSSELNVNALELEDSALYLCASINPGRVRYEQFFGPGTRLTVL.

This rearrangement joins TRBV18 to TRBJ2-3, with 9 bases aligning to TRBD2. Germline V gives CDR1 KGHSH, CDR2 LQKENI. This CDR3 comprises 17 residues. V dropped 3 bases and J dropped 0; count of bases not matched to a gene: 7. CDR3 DNA: TGTGCCAGCTCACCCCTCGTAGCGGGGGTAAGCACAGATACGCAGTATTTT. This sequence encodes CASSPLVAGVSTDTQYF.